These T cell receptor beta chains were read from a single sample in a study of shared clonotypes between healthy human individuals. The repertoire was sequenced with immunoSEQ multiplex PCR; TCRdb's copy has only in-frame clones and lacks some. The sample gives fewer than 850,000 clones, 90% of which show up once; 34% is in the top ten. The sample comprised memory CD8+ T cells from PBMCs. These receptors were collected from a man younger than 30 in good health. Some clones in this sample may be carry-over from other donors' samples. Each CDR3 is given with its conserved first and last residue. D genes are given only for firm matches. Part of the rows lack a size; the others show once, few, many or a class for expanded clones.

clone_size	d_call	v_call	j_call	cdr3_aa	cdr3_nt
-	-	TRBV25-1	TRBJ2-1	CASSGPGAYEQFF	TGTGCCAGCAGTGGACCCGGAGCATATGAGCAGTTCTTC
-	TRBD1	TRBV11-2	TRBJ2-7	CASSYQPGGYEQYF	TGTGCCAGCAGCTACCAGCCAGGGGGCTACGAGCAGTACTTC
-	-	TRBV27	TRBJ2-1	CASRRLLGNEQFF	TGTGCCAGCAGACGATTACTGGGCAATGAGCAGTTCTTC
-	-	TRBV27	TRBJ2-3	CASSLLGGADTQYF	TGTGCCAGCAGTTTACTGGGAGGCGCAGATACGCAGTATTTT
-	-	TRBV7-2	TRBJ2-7	CASSSDPPWGLTHEQYF	TGTGCCAGCAGCTCCGATCCGCCTTGGGGGCTAACTCACGAGCAGTACTTC
-	-	TRBV7-6	TRBJ2-2	CASSPEGQIVVANTGELFF	TGTGCCAGCAGCCCAGAAGGACAGATAGTCGTCGCGAACACCGGGGAGCTGTTTTTT
-	TRBD2	TRBV7-3	TRBJ2-3	CASSPGSGRRTDTQYF	TGTGCCAGCAGCCCTGGGAGCGGGAGGCGCACAGATACGCAGTATTTT
-	TRBD1	TRBV28	TRBJ2-5	CASTRTAYRGQETQYF	TGTGCCAGCACCCGAACGGCGTACAGGGGGCAAGAGACCCAGTACTTC
once	-	TRBV29-1	TRBJ1-2	CSDRRLGVYGYTF	TGCAGCGACCGACGTCTCGGCGTCTATGGCTACACCTTC
-	TRBD2	TRBV2	TRBJ2-3	CASSGTSGTLVVDTQYF	TGTGCCAGCAGTGGGACTAGCGGGACACTAGTGGTGGATACGCAGTATTTT
-	-	TRBV7-9	TRBJ2-4	CASSFPRQGGNIQYF	TGTGCCAGCAGCTTCCCCCGACAGGGAGGAAACATTCAGTACTTC
-	TRBD2	TRBV5-1	TRBJ2-5	CASSLRLAGVETQYF	TGCGCCAGCAGCTTACGACTAGCGGGAGTGGAGACCCAGTACTTC
once	-	TRBV13	TRBJ2-3	CASSPGGGTDTQYF	TGTGCCAGCAGCCCGGGTGGGGGAACAGATACGCAGTATTTT
-	-	TRBV6-5	TRBJ1-5	CASSYPQGGWPQHF	TGTGCCAGCAGCTACCCACAGGGAGGTTGGCCCCAGCATTTT
-	-	TRBV19	TRBJ2-1	CASSMSRSSYNEQFF	TGTGCCAGTAGTATGTCCCGGAGCTCGTACAATGAGCAGTTCTTC
-	TRBD2	TRBV27	TRBJ2-5	CASSFLGRVQETQYF	TGTGCCAGCAGTTTTCTCGGGAGGGTCCAAGAGACCCAGTACTTC
few	-	TRBV6-5	TRBJ2-1	CAVGKARYNEQFF	TGTGCCGTGGGAAAGGCTCGGTACAATGAGCAGTTCTTC
-	-	TRBV28	TRBJ1-2	CASTRRRPGYTF	TGTGCCAGCACCCGGCGCAGGCCGGGCTACACCTTC
-	-	TRBV27	TRBJ2-5	CASSPEGGYQETQYF	TGTGCCAGCAGTCCGGAAGGAGGGTACCAAGAGACCCAGTACTTC
-	TRBD1	TRBV7-9	TRBJ2-5	CASSSGQWETQYF	TGTGCCAGCAGCTCGGGACAGTGGGAGACCCAGTACTTC
-	TRBD1	TRBV11-2	TRBJ2-1	CASSYGTGFLRSSYNEQFF	TGTGCCAGCAGCTACGGGACAGGGTTCCTAAGGAGCTCCTACAATGAGCAGTTCTTC
once	-	TRBV6-5	TRBJ1-1	CASKTGQNTEAFF	TGTGCCAGCAAAACAGGACAGAACACTGAAGCTTTCTTT
few	-	TRBV5-6	TRBJ1-1	CASSFLEGETEAFF	TGTGCCAGCAGTTTTCTTGAGGGTGAAACTGAAGCTTTCTTT
-	-	TRBV7-8	TRBJ2-2	CASSFRFIGLNTGELFF	TGTGCCAGCAGCTTTCGGTTTATTGGACTAAACACCGGGGAGCTGTTTTTT
-	-	TRBV2	TRBJ1-1	CASSVSLSGNTEAFF	TGTGCCAGCAGTGTGAGTCTTTCGGGGAACACTGAAGCTTTCTTT
-	-	TRBV5-6	TRBJ2-7	CASSLTAYEQYF	TGTGCCAGCAGCTTGACGGCCTACGAGCAGTACTTC
-	-	TRBV27	TRBJ1-2	CASRGGYYGYTF	TGTGCCAGCAGGGGAGGGTACTATGGCTACACCTTC
-	-	TRBV6-4	TRBJ2-1	CASSERGLAEPNEQFF	TGTGCCAGCAGTGAACGGGGGCTAGCGGAACCCAATGAGCAGTTCTTC
-	-	TRBV28	TRBJ2-7	CASSPPVYEQYF	TGTGCCAGCAGCCCCCCGGTCTACGAGCAGTACTTC
-	TRBD1	TRBV7-3	TRBJ2-2	CASSLWTGMVTGELFF	TGTGCCAGCAGCTTATGGACAGGGATGGTCACCGGGGAGCTGTTTTTT
-	-	TRBV27	TRBJ1-2	CASSGYRVGENYGYTF	TGTGCCAGCAGTGGATACAGGGTAGGAGAGAACTATGGCTACACCTTC
once	-	TRBV10-2	TRBJ2-3	CATATGGTDTQYF	TGCGCCACCGCTACCGGAGGCACAGATACGCAGTATTTT
once	-	TRBV15	TRBJ1-5	CATSADVTFNQPQHF	TGTGCCACCAGCGCGGACGTAACATTCAATCAGCCCCAGCATTTT
-	-	TRBV14	TRBJ2-7	CASSQGFYEQYF	TGTGCCAGCAGCCAGGGTTTTTACGAGCAGTACTTC
-	-	TRBV16	TRBJ1-2	CASSQDEYGYTF	TGTGCCAGCAGCCAAGATGAGTATGGCTACACCTTC
-	-	TRBV7-9	TRBJ1-2	CASSLETARGYTF	TGTGCCAGCAGCCTCGAGACAGCCCGTGGCTACACCTTC
-	-	TRBV25-1	TRBJ1-1	CASSDRGSTEAFF	TGTGCCAGCAGTGATAGAGGGAGCACTGAAGCTTTCTTT
-	-	TRBV28	TRBJ2-7	CASSLTGSYEQYF	TGTGCCAGCAGTCTGACTGGTTCTTACGAGCAGTACTTC
-	TRBD1	TRBV30	TRBJ1-5	CAWRDRARNQPQHF	TGTGCCTGGAGGGACAGGGCTAGAAATCAGCCCCAGCATTTT
few	-	TRBV4-1	TRBJ1-1	CASSQEGRGATEAFF	TGCGCCAGCAGCCAAGAAGGCCGGGGGGCAACTGAAGCTTTCTTT
-	TRBD1	TRBV5-6	TRBJ1-2	CASSWDRGDYGYTF	TGTGCCAGCAGCTGGGACAGGGGAGATTATGGCTACACCTTC
-	TRBD2	TRBV4-3	TRBJ2-7	CASSQAQGLAHEQYF	TGCGCCAGCAGCCAGGCCCAGGGACTAGCCCACGAGCAGTACTTC
-	-	TRBV9	TRBJ2-7	CASRDGGAASSYEQYF	TGTGCCAGCAGGGACGGAGGGGCGGCAAGCTCCTACGAGCAGTACTTC
-	-	TRBV7-6	TRBJ2-7	CASSLSEVQYF	TGTGCCAGCAGCTTGAGCGAGGTGCAGTACTTC
-	-	TRBV27	TRBJ1-1	CASSLSENTEAFF	TGTGCCAGCAGTCTCTCGGAGAACACTGAAGCTTTCTTT
-	-	TRBV5-1	TRBJ2-7	CASSLGSGWEQYF	TGCGCCAGCAGCTTGGGGTCTGGGTGGGAGCAGTACTTC
once	TRBD2	TRBV4-1	TRBJ2-7	CASSQVAGASYEQYF	TGCGCCAGCAGCCAGGTAGCGGGGGCCTCCTACGAGCAGTACTTC
-	-	TRBV19	TRBJ2-7	CASSVVGNDEQYF	TGTGCCAGTAGTGTCGTGGGGAACGACGAGCAGTACTTC
-	-	TRBV6-5	TRBJ2-7	CASSYDRGPYYEQYF	TGTGCCAGCAGTTACGATAGGGGACCGTACTACGAGCAGTACTTC